This is a list of T cell receptor beta chains from one sample in a study of blood T cell repertoires in COVID-19. Clones were sequenced by immunoSEQ multiplex PCR, and TCRdb holds only the in-frame ones, with some missing. Found here are about 400,000 clones, approximately 85% of them singletons; the top ten hold around 1.9%. Sequencing was carried out using PBMCs or T cells enriched from blood (not recorded which). The receptors come from a woman in her thirties or forties with acute COVID-19. CDR3s include the opening cysteine and the closing phenylalanine or tryptophan. Fields, in order: V gene, clone size, J gene, D gene, CDR3 protein, CDR3 DNA. D genes are given only for firm matches. Clone size is not always given. Where it is, it says once, few, many or a class for expanded clones.

v_call: TRBV5-1
clone_size: .
j_call: TRBJ2-1
d_call: .
cdr3_aa: CASGQDFSYNEQFF
cdr3_nt: TGCGCCAGCGGTCAGGATTTCTCCTACAATGAGCAGTTCTTC

v_call: TRBV12-3/TRBV12-4
clone_size: .
j_call: TRBJ1-1
d_call: .
cdr3_aa: CASNNRENTEAFF
cdr3_nt: TGTGCCAGCAATAACAGGGAGAACACTGAAGCTTTCTTT

v_call: TRBV9
clone_size: .
j_call: TRBJ2-3
d_call: TRBD2
cdr3_aa: CASRKRGGLAGAPSTDTQYF
cdr3_nt: TGTGCCAGCAGGAAGCGCGGGGGACTAGCGGGGGCCCCTAGCACAGATACGCAGTATTTT

v_call: TRBV4-1
clone_size: .
j_call: TRBJ1-1
d_call: .
cdr3_aa: CASSQDPTAEAFF
cdr3_nt: TGCGCCAGCAGCCAAGATCCGACAGCTGAAGCTTTCTTT

v_call: TRBV2
clone_size: .
j_call: TRBJ1-4
d_call: .
cdr3_aa: CASSTDRANEKLFF
cdr3_nt: TGTGCCAGCAGTACGGACAGAGCTAATGAAAAACTGTTTTTT

v_call: TRBV9
clone_size: .
j_call: TRBJ2-2
d_call: .
cdr3_aa: CASSVRGGELFF
cdr3_nt: TGTGCCAGCAGCGTAAGGGGCGGGGAGCTGTTTTTT

v_call: TRBV19
clone_size: .
j_call: TRBJ2-7
d_call: .
cdr3_aa: CASSLRHNEQYF
cdr3_nt: TGTGCCAGTAGCCTGCGACATAACGAGCAGTACTTC

v_call: TRBV5-5
clone_size: .
j_call: TRBJ1-5
d_call: .
cdr3_aa: CASSFDWDQPQHF
cdr3_nt: TGTGCCAGCAGCTTCGACTGGGATCAGCCCCAGCATTTT

v_call: TRBV30
clone_size: .
j_call: TRBJ1-5
d_call: TRBD1
cdr3_aa: CACRDRGMNQPQHF
cdr3_nt: TGTGCCTGCAGAGACAGGGGGATGAATCAGCCCCAGCATTTT

v_call: TRBV4-1
clone_size: few
j_call: TRBJ1-3
d_call: .
cdr3_aa: CASSPPGRQDTIYF
cdr3_nt: TGCGCCAGCAGCCCGCCAGGGAGGCAAGACACCATATATTTT

v_call: TRBV20-1
clone_size: .
j_call: TRBJ2-7
d_call: .
cdr3_aa: CSASRFGGYSNEQYF
cdr3_nt: TGCAGTGCTAGTAGGTTCGGGGGTTACTCCAACGAGCAGTACTTC

v_call: TRBV27
clone_size: .
j_call: TRBJ1-4
d_call: TRBD1
cdr3_aa: CASGPGQGFEKLFF
cdr3_nt: TGTGCCAGCGGGCCGGGACAGGGGTTTGAAAAACTGTTTTTT

v_call: TRBV10-3
clone_size: .
j_call: TRBJ1-3
d_call: .
cdr3_aa: CAISEGGLSGNTIYF
cdr3_nt: TGTGCCATCAGTGAGGGGGGCCTCTCTGGAAACACCATATATTTT

v_call: TRBV18
clone_size: .
j_call: TRBJ1-3
d_call: TRBD1
cdr3_aa: CASSPLGQGATGNTIYF
cdr3_nt: TGTGCCAGCTCACCACTCGGACAGGGGGCGACCGGAAACACCATATATTTT

v_call: TRBV27
clone_size: once
j_call: TRBJ2-1
d_call: .
cdr3_aa: CASSLQVVRGSYNEQFF
cdr3_nt: TGTGCCAGCAGTTTACAAGTGGTAAGGGGCTCCTACAATGAGCAGTTCTTC

v_call: TRBV9
clone_size: .
j_call: TRBJ2-1
d_call: TRBD1
cdr3_aa: CASSEGQGFYNEQFF
cdr3_nt: TGTGCCAGCAGCGAGGGACAGGGATTCTACAATGAGCAGTTCTTC

v_call: TRBV19
clone_size: .
j_call: TRBJ1-1
d_call: TRBD1
cdr3_aa: CASSTTGDHEAFF
cdr3_nt: TGTGCCAGTAGTACGACAGGGGACCACGAAGCTTTCTTT

v_call: TRBV7-8
clone_size: few
j_call: TRBJ1-5
d_call: TRBD1
cdr3_aa: CASSLVGGGNQPQHF
cdr3_nt: TGTGCCAGCAGCTTAGTAGGGGGCGGCAATCAGCCCCAGCATTTT

v_call: TRBV5-1
clone_size: .
j_call: TRBJ2-2
d_call: TRBD1
cdr3_aa: CASSSGTGEQANTGELFF
cdr3_nt: TGCGCCAGCAGCTCCGGGACAGGGGAACAGGCGAACACCGGGGAGCTGTTTTTT

v_call: TRBV6-1
clone_size: .
j_call: TRBJ1-2
d_call: .
cdr3_aa: CASSEVQGQGYTF
cdr3_nt: TGTGCCAGCAGTGAAGTCCAGGGTCAGGGCTACACCTTC

v_call: TRBV5-4
clone_size: .
j_call: TRBJ1-3
d_call: .
cdr3_aa: CASSLMGHMSSGNTIYF
cdr3_nt: TGTGCCAGCAGCTTGATGGGACACATGAGCTCTGGAAACACCATATATTTT

v_call: TRBV19
clone_size: .
j_call: TRBJ1-4
d_call: .
cdr3_aa: CASTSGGYEKLFF
cdr3_nt: TGTGCCAGTACCTCTGGGGGGTATGAAAAACTGTTTTTT

v_call: TRBV7-9
clone_size: .
j_call: TRBJ2-7
d_call: TRBD1
cdr3_aa: CASSSLLGQGAVEQYF
cdr3_nt: TGTGCCAGCAGCTCCCTGCTCGGACAGGGGGCTGTCGAGCAGTACTTC

v_call: TRBV3-1/TRBV3-2
clone_size: .
j_call: TRBJ2-2
d_call: .
cdr3_aa: CASSQGRTGELFF
cdr3_nt: TGTGCCAGCAGCCAAGGTAGAACCGGGGAGCTGTTTTTT

v_call: TRBV19
clone_size: .
j_call: TRBJ1-6
d_call: TRBD1
cdr3_aa: CASSAEGQVKYNSPLHF
cdr3_nt: TGTGCCAGTAGCGCCGAGGGACAGGTGAAATATAATTCACCCCTCCACTTT

v_call: TRBV4-1
clone_size: .
j_call: TRBJ1-6
d_call: TRBD1
cdr3_aa: CASSQSDRGDSPLHF
cdr3_nt: TGCGCCAGCAGCCAGTCGGACAGGGGAGACTCACCCCTCCACTTT

v_call: TRBV3-1/TRBV3-2
clone_size: once
j_call: TRBJ1-6
d_call: .
cdr3_aa: CASSQGGQVSPLHF
cdr3_nt: TGTGCCAGCAGCCAAGGTGGCCAAGTCTCACCCCTCCACTTT

v_call: TRBV24-1
clone_size: few
j_call: TRBJ1-3
d_call: .
cdr3_aa: CATQNEGISGNTIYF
cdr3_nt: TGTGCCACCCAAAACGAGGGCATCTCTGGAAACACCATATATTTT

v_call: TRBV7-9
clone_size: .
j_call: TRBJ2-1
d_call: .
cdr3_aa: CASSLDRANEQFF
cdr3_nt: TGTGCCAGCAGCTTAGACAGGGCCAATGAGCAGTTCTTC

v_call: TRBV10-3
clone_size: .
j_call: TRBJ2-1
d_call: TRBD2
cdr3_aa: CAISRTSAVTWGSYNEQFF
cdr3_nt: TGTGCCATCAGTCGGACTAGCGCTGTTACTTGGGGCTCCTACAATGAGCAGTTCTTC

v_call: TRBV11-2
clone_size: once
j_call: TRBJ1-3
d_call: .
cdr3_aa: CASSLDVAASGNTIYF
cdr3_nt: TGTGCCAGCAGCTTAGATGTCGCGGCCTCTGGAAACACCATATATTTT

v_call: TRBV4-1
clone_size: .
j_call: TRBJ2-1
d_call: TRBD2
cdr3_aa: CASSQDPGGWYNEQFF
cdr3_nt: TGCGCCAGCAGCCAAGATCCGGGGGGGTGGTACAATGAGCAGTTCTTC

v_call: TRBV2
clone_size: .
j_call: TRBJ2-3
d_call: TRBD1
cdr3_aa: CASSLQGDRSTDTQYF
cdr3_nt: TGTGCCAGCAGCCTCCAGGGGGACCGAAGCACAGATACGCAGTATTTT